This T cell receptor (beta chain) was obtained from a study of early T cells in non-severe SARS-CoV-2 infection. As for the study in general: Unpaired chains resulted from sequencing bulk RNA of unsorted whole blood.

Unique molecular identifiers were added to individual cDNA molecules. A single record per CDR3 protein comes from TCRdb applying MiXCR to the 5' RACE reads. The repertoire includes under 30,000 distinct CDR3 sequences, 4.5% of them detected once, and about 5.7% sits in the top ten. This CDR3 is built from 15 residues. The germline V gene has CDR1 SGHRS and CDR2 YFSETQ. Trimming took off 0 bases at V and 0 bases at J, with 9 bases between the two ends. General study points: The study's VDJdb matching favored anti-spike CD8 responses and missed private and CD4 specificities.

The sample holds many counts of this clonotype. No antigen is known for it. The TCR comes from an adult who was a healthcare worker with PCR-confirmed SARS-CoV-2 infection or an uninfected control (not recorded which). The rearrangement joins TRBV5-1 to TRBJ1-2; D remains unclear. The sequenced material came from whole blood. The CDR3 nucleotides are TGCGCCAGCAGCTTGGATGGGCGCCCTAACTATGGCTACACCTTC. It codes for CASSLDGRPNYGYTF. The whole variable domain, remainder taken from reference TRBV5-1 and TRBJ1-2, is KAGVTQTPRYLIKTRGQQVTLSCSPISGHRSVSWYQQTPGQGLQFLFEYFSETQRNKGNFPGRFSGRQFSNSRSEMNVSTLELGDSALYLCASSLDGRPNYGYTFGSGTRLTVV.